This T cell receptor beta chain is from a study of somatic mutations in cytotoxic T cells in rheumatoid arthritis. J gave up 0 bases and V 1 base, and 4 bases lay outside the gene matches. The CDR3 covers 18 residues. Germline V gives CDR1 SGHAT, CDR2 FQNNGV. The repertoire was sequenced with immunoSEQ multiplex PCR; TCRdb's copy has only in-frame clones and lacks some. The sample carries some 2,500 clones, roughly four fifths recorded once. The sequenced sample was CD8+ T cells sorted from blood. This sequence joins TRBV11-2 and TRBJ2-3; 13 bases are shared with TRBD2. The origin of this receptor is a man between 60 and 75 years old with rheumatoid arthritis. This CDR3 is CASSLGTSGGLSTDTQYF. CDR3 nucleotides: TGTGCCAGCAGCTTAGGGACTAGCGGGGGCCTTAGCACAGATACGCAGTATTTT.